The rows below give T cell receptor beta chains drawn from one sample of a study of T cell repertoires in cytomegalovirus infection. TCRdb re-derived calls from the reads in MiXCR, one entry per CDR3 protein. The data show hundreds of thousands of distinct CDR3 sequences, roughly 29% seen once. Which antigens these TCRs recognize remains unknown. This sample comprised cultured PBMCs, obtained from culture after CMV antigen stimulation. The receptors were gathered from a human donor in good health (CMV status not recorded). Some clones in this sample may be carry-over from other donors' samples. The CDR3 runs from the conserved cysteine through the conserved F or W. A D gene is named only where the DNA matches it firmly. Size is omitted from some rows. Given values are once, few, many or a class for expanded clones.

>.|.|TRBJ2-1|TRBV6-5
CASRRGAPNEQFF
TGTGCCAGCAGAAGGGGGGCTCCCAATGAGCAGTTCTTC
>.|TRBD2|TRBJ2-3|TRBV20-1
CSAEGLAKDTQYF
TGCAGTGCTGAGGGACTAGCGAAAGATACGCAGTATTTT
>once|TRBD1|TRBJ1-3|TRBV12-3/TRBV12-4
CASRFGTAHSGNTIYF
TGTGCCAGCAGATTTGGGACAGCGCACTCTGGAAACACCATATATTTT
>.|TRBD2|TRBJ2-1|TRBV10-3
CAISQRGATYNEQFF
TGTGCCATCTCTCAGCGGGGGGCGACCTACAATGAGCAGTTCTTC
>.|.|TRBJ2-5|TRBV3-1
CASSQGPIGKTQYF
TGTGCCAGCAGCCAAGGCCCGATCGGAAAGACCCAGTACTTC
>.|TRBD2|TRBJ2-7|TRBV3-1
CASSQVRQRGFYEQYF
TGTGCCAGCAGCCAAGTCCGGCAGCGGGGATTTTACGAGCAGTACTTC
>.|.|TRBJ1-1|TRBV28
CASSGVPNTEAFF
TGTGCCAGCAGTGGGGTCCCGAACACTGAAGCTTTCTTT
>.|TRBD1|TRBJ1-5|TRBV12-3/TRBV12-4
CASRASPQGSAQPQHF
TGTGCCAGCAGGGCAAGCCCACAGGGGTCGGCTCAGCCCCAGCATTTT
>.|.|TRBJ1-2|TRBV29-1
CSVEVRRGYTF
TGCAGCGTTGAAGTCCGCAGGGGCTACACCTTC
>.|TRBD2|TRBJ2-7|TRBV7-9
CASSLDSGGPYEQYF
TGTGCCAGCAGCTTAGATAGCGGGGGGCCATACGAGCAGTACTTC
>.|TRBD1|TRBJ1-1|TRBV27
CASSLSSTGQGDTEAFF
TGTGCCAGCAGTTTATCGAGCACGGGACAGGGGGACACTGAAGCTTTCTTT
>.|.|TRBJ1-5|TRBV6-5
CASSYGWREPQHF
TGTGCCAGCAGTTACGGGTGGAGGGAGCCCCAGCATTTT
>.|TRBD2|TRBJ2-2|TRBV5-1
CASSLAGNSGRKNTGELFF
TGCGCCAGCAGCTTGGCCGGCAACAGCGGGAGAAAGAACACCGGGGAGCTGTTTTTT
>.|TRBD2|TRBJ2-3|TRBV13
CASSKAGTTSTDTQYF
TGTGCCAGCAGCAAGGCCGGGACTACTAGCACAGATACGCAGTATTTT
>.|.|TRBJ2-7|TRBV19
CASSPQGRAYEQYF
TGTGCCAGTTCGCCACAGGGACGAGCCTACGAGCAGTACTTC
>.|.|TRBJ1-5|TRBV20-1
CSATTGLDQPQHF
TGCAGTGCTACGACGGGGCTCGATCAGCCCCAGCATTTT
>few|.|TRBJ1-4|TRBV18
CASSPVGIGLGEKLFF
TGTGCCAGCTCACCGGTTGGTATAGGGCTTGGTGAAAAACTGTTTTTT
>.|TRBD1|TRBJ1-6|TRBV19
CASSPTGGSSPLHF
TGTGCCAGTAGTCCGACAGGGGGCTCTTCACCCCTCCACTTT
>.|TRBD2|TRBJ2-7|TRBV20-1
CSARSGGRVSYEQYF
TGCAGTGCTAGATCGGGGGGTAGGGTCTCCTACGAGCAGTACTTC
>few|.|TRBJ1-1|TRBV30
CAWAHGQTYTEAFF
TGTGCCTGGGCCCACGGACAAACCTACACTGAAGCTTTCTTT
>.|.|TRBJ1-1|TRBV2
CASSGEGSFTEAFF
TGTGCCAGCAGTGGGGAAGGGAGCTTCACTGAAGCTTTCTTT
>.|.|TRBJ1-2|TRBV7-3
CASSTGGADYGYTF
TGTGCCAGCAGCACGGGCGGGGCTGACTATGGCTACACCTTC
>.|.|TRBJ2-7|TRBV6-2/TRBV6-3
CASSRDPYEQYF
TGTGCCAGCAGTCGAGACCCCTACGAGCAGTACTTC
>once|TRBD1|TRBJ2-3|TRBV20-1
CSAREQGASTDTQYF
TGCAGTGCTAGAGAGCAGGGGGCTAGCACAGATACGCAGTATTTT
>few|TRBD1|TRBJ2-7|TRBV5-5
CASSLAGQGSEQYF
TGTGCCAGCAGCTTGGCCGGACAGGGATCCGAGCAGTACTTC
>few|.|TRBJ2-1|TRBV7-2
CASSLVVQSHEQFF
TGTGCCAGCAGCTTAGTGGTACAATCACATGAGCAGTTCTTC